A single sample gave rise to the 24 T cell receptor beta chains below, sequenced in a study of T cells in tuberculosis. Only in-frame clones appear in the TCRdb table, and some are missing; sequencing was by immunoSEQ multiplex PCR. The table records more than 30,000 clones, approximately 94% of them present only once. The source material was PBMCs. Receptors originate from a donor under 30 with latent tuberculosis or without tuberculosis infection.

This chain connects TRBV25-1 to TRBJ1-2; D remains ambiguous. The CDR3 sequence is 11 residues long. Trimming pared 6 bases from V and 2 bases from J, leaving 4 bases between. Germline V gene lookup returns CDR1 MGHDK and CDR2 SYGVNS. CDR3 region: CASSQNYGYTF. DNA of the CDR3: TGTGCCAGCAGCCAGAACTATGGCTACACCTTC.

The CDR3 loop is CASSAGGDRAHEQYF. Written as DNA, the CDR3 is TGTGCCAGCAGTGCCGGGGGGGACAGGGCCCACGAGCAGTACTTC. This chain links TRBV25-1 with TRBJ2-7; TRBD1 is a possible D gene (9 bases). The length of the CDR3 is 15 residues. Looked up from germline, CDR1 is MGHDK and CDR2 is SYGVNS. The germline V and J ends were trimmed by 4 bases and 5 bases, with 18 bases remaining between them.

The V and J genes are TRBV7-2 and TRBJ1-2; 7 positions match TRBD1. There are 14 residues in the CDR3. With V trimmed by 4 bases and J by 1 base, 3 bases remained unmatched. The germline CDR1 and CDR2 sequences are SGHTA and FQGNSA. The CDR3 region is CASSWQGDNYGYTF. The CDR3 DNA follows: TGTGCCAGCAGCTGGCAGGGGGATAACTATGGCTACACCTTC. The full variable domain, rest sourced from reference TRBV7-2 and TRBJ1-2, is GAGVSQSPSNKVTEKGKDVELRCDPISGHTALYWYRQSLGQGLEFLIYFQGNSAPDKSGLPSDRFSAERTGGSVSTLTIQRTQQEDSAVYLCASSWQGDNYGYTFGSGTRLTVV.

The V and J genes are TRBV19 and TRBJ2-1, with 13 bases lining up with TRBD2. Losses at the gene ends were 4 bases for V and 7 bases for J; bases not matched to a gene: 13. CDR3 length equals 18 residues. The germline V gene has CDR1 LNHDA and CDR2 SQIVND (reference sequence). This CDR3 is CASSTYRTSGGGGNEQFF. In DNA, the CDR3 is TGTGCCAGTAGTACCTACCGGACTAGCGGGGGCGGAGGGAATGAGCAGTTCTTC.

V is TRBV6-5 and J is TRBJ2-1; 9 bases are a match to TRBD2. The CDR3 consists of 14 residues. Germline-derived CDR1 and CDR2 are MNHEY and SVGAGI. J lost 7 bases, V lost 4 bases, and 5 bases had no gene match. For the CDR3, the DNA is TGTGCCAGCAGTTGGGTAGCGGGAGCAAATGAGCAGTTCTTC. Protein product: CASSWVAGANEQFF.

The V gene is TRBV19, the J gene TRBJ2-1, with TRBD2 matching over 8 bases. V lost 7 bases to trimming and J lost 9 bases; unmatched junction nucleotides: 11. This CDR3 is built from 14 residues. The germline V gene has CDR1 LNHDA and CDR2 SQIVND (reference sequence). The CDR3 region has the DNA TGTGCCAGTACGGGGGGACTAGAGACAAGTGAGCAGTTCTTC. As protein: CASTGGLETSEQFF.

The rearrangement joins TRBV6-1 to TRBJ2-5; TRBD2 might be the D (5 bases). Per germline, CDR1 MNHNS and CDR2 SASEGT. This CDR3 is built from 15 residues. Between the trimmed V and J ends, which lost 8 bases and 0 bases, there was a span of 16 bases. The CDR3 region has the DNA TGTGCCAGCCCACTGCACCGGGATCACCAAGAGACCCAGTACTTC. Residues: CASPLHRDHQETQYF.

The chain couples TRBV10-1 to TRBJ2-7; 8 bases align to TRBD2. Germline V gene lookup returns CDR1 WNHNN and CDR2 SYGVQD (reference sequence). The CDR3 contains 14 residues. Losses at the gene ends were 3 bases for V and 5 bases for J; bases not matched to a gene: 6. DNA of the CDR3: TGCGCCAGCAGTGAAGGCGGGAGGCTAAACGAGCAGTACTTC. It encodes CASSEGGRLNEQYF.

This chain's CDR3 is CASSLVAGEGIGELFF. In nucleotides, the CDR3 is TGTGCCAGCAGCTTAGTCGCAGGGGAGGGAATCGGGGAGCTGTTTTTT. The chain has TRBV7-6 and TRBJ2-2; D is possibly TRBD2 (7 bases). Deletions cut 1 base from V and 7 bases from J, with 16 bases between. Germline lookup yields CDR1 SGHVS and CDR2 FNYEAQ. The CDR3 totals 16 residues.

The V call is TRBV7-2, the J call TRBJ2-7; 15 nucleotides line up with TRBD2. V dropped 4 bases and J dropped 2; count of bases not matched to a gene: 9. CDR3 length: 18 amino acids. The germline V gene has CDR1 SGHTA and CDR2 FQGNSA. CDR3 sequence (DNA): TGTGCCAGCAGCTGGGGGACTAGCGGGAGGAAAAGAGCCTACGAGCAGTACTTC. Its protein product is CASSWGTSGRKRAYEQYF.

The genes are TRBV6-4 and TRBJ2-1; 7 nucleotides line up with TRBD2. This CDR3 has 17 amino acids. The J segment lost 3 bases and the V segment lost 2 bases, leaving 10 bases of the junction unmatched. Germline V gene lookup returns CDR1 MRHNA and CDR2 SNTAGT. CDR3 residues: CASSDGRGPGLYNEQFF. The CDR3 nucleotides read TGTGCCAGCAGTGACGGGAGGGGACCAGGTCTCTACAATGAGCAGTTCTTC.

The CDR3 sequence: CAWGRDRSYGYTF. Here the CDR3 DNA reads TGTGCCTGGGGACGGGACAGGTCCTATGGCTACACCTTC. The chain has TRBV30 and TRBJ1-2; 8 bases line up with TRBD1. The V gene's germline CDR1 is GTSNPN and CDR2 SVGIG (reference sequence). V trimming: 5 bases; J trimming: 4 bases; junction bases outside the gene matches: 6. This CDR3 has 13 residues.

The J gene is TRBJ2-1, the V gene TRBV29-1, with TRBD2 matching over 10 bases. CDR1 is SQVTM and CDR2 is ANQGSEA in the germline V gene. The CDR3 totals 16 residues. V lost 0 bases to trimming and J lost 7 bases; unmatched junction nucleotides: 9. CDR3 DNA sequence: TGCAGCGTTGAAGATTTCGCTAGCGGGAGCTATAATGAGCAGTTCTTC. Translated: CSVEDFASGSYNEQFF.

V usage is TRBV7-9 and J usage is TRBJ1-2; weak D call: TRBD1 (5 bases). The CDR3 is made up of 13 amino acids. The V gene's germline CDR1 is SEHNR and CDR2 FQNEAQ (reference sequence). Trimming cost V 6 bases and J 4 bases, with 12 bases left between them. The CDR3 protein is CASSSDRLYGYTF. CDR3 coding DNA: TGTGCCAGCAGTTCCGACAGACTCTATGGCTACACCTTC.

The CDR3 DNA sequence: TGTGCCAGCAGCGCGTCCCGGGGTAGGGGGGAAGCTTTCTTT. This translates into CASSASRGRGEAFF. This chain joins TRBV5-8 and TRBJ1-1, with D possibly being TRBD1 (6 bases). Germline V gene sequence: CDR1 SGHTS, CDR2 YDEGEE. Trimming shortened V by 4 bases and J by 8 bases, and 18 bases separated the two germline ends. The CDR3 sequence is 14 residues long.

CDR3 amino acids: CASSLTGHLNQPQHF. In DNA, the CDR3 is TGTGCCAGCAGCCTCACGGGACACCTGAATCAGCCCCAGCATTTT. This chain uses TRBV5-6 with TRBJ1-5; D is perhaps TRBD1 (6 bases). Germline-derived CDR1 and CDR2 are SGHDT and YYEEEE. Trimming left V 4 bases short and J 4 bases short, with 15 bases between. The length of the CDR3 is 15 residues.

The CDR3, as DNA: TGCGCCAGCAGGGATGGGGGCTGGGTCACTGAAGCTTTCTTT. Translation gives CASRDGGWVTEAFF. The chain couples TRBV5-1 to TRBJ1-1; TRBD1 might be the D (6 bases). The CDR3 has 14 residues. V was clipped by 5 bases and J by 4 bases, with 15 bases between them. Germline lookup yields CDR1 SGHRS and CDR2 YFSETQ. Complete variable domain (other parts from reference TRBV5-1 and TRBJ1-1): KAGVTQTPRYLIKTRGQQVTLSCSPISGHRSVSWYQQTPGQGLQFLFEYFSETQRNKGNFPGRFSGRQFSNSRSEMNVSTLELGDSALYLCASRDGGWVTEAFFGQGTRLTVV.

This chain connects TRBV9 to TRBJ2-5; D may be TRBD2 (6 bases). Trimming removed 0 bases at V and 9 bases at J, with 15 bases between. CDR1 is SGDLS, CDR2 YYNGEE, per germline. The CDR3 is 14 residues long. CDR3 DNA: TGTGCCAGCAGCGTAGGTGACGCCTCGGGGGCCCAGTACTTC. Protein: CASSVGDASGAQYF.

The DNA of the CDR3 is TGCAGTGCTAGAGATCACAGTGAAGCTTTCTTT. It codes for CSARDHSEAFF. The V gene is TRBV20-1, the J gene TRBJ1-1; D not certain. This CDR3 is 11 amino acids long. V dropped 0 bases and J dropped 7 bases, with 6 bases sitting between them. The germline V gene encodes CDR1 DFQATT and CDR2 SNEGSKA (reference sequence).

The chain carries TRBV7-2 and TRBJ2-3; 12 bases map to TRBD2. The CDR3 contains 16 residues. J was trimmed by 4 bases and V by 3 bases; bases with no gene match: 5. Germline V gene data show CDR1 as SGHTA and CDR2 as FQGNSA. CDR3 in amino acids: CASSLSSGRAPDTQYF. The CDR3 coding sequence is TGTGCCAGCAGCTTGTCTAGCGGGAGGGCCCCAGATACGCAGTATTTT.

The gene calls are TRBV4-1 and TRBJ1-1; possibly TRBD1 for D (6 bases). This CDR3 spans 14 amino acids. Per germline, CDR1 MGHRA and CDR2 YSYEKL. Trimming stripped 4 bases from V and 1 base from J, with 10 bases between. This CDR3 reads CASSPQTGNTEAFF. The CDR3, as DNA: TGCGCCAGCAGCCCTCAGACAGGGAACACTGAAGCTTTCTTT.

The chain is built from TRBV6-6 and TRBJ2-5; 7 nucleotides match TRBD1. This CDR3 region has 15 residues. From germline, CDR1 is MNHNY and CDR2 SVGAGI (reference sequence). J lost 4 bases, V lost 6 bases, and 11 bases had no gene match. The CDR3 region has the DNA TGTGCCAGCAGCCTCACAGGGGATGCCCGAGAGACCCAGTACTTC. Translation gives CASSLTGDARETQYF.

The chain recombines TRBV7-2 with TRBJ1-5; 7 positions match TRBD1. CDR1 and CDR2 from the germline V gene are SGHTA and FQGNSA. The CDR3 runs to 15 residues. V shed 1 base, J shed 4 bases, and the junction held 4 bases outside the gene matches. The CDR3 loop is CASSLEQGLNQPQHF. For the CDR3, the DNA is TGTGCCAGCAGCTTAGAACAGGGGCTAAATCAGCCCCAGCATTTT.

This clone has just one count. The rearrangement joins TRBV2 to TRBJ2-1; a weak D match, TRBD2 (6 bases). Germline CDR1 SNHLY, CDR2 FYNNEI. V lost 11 bases, J lost 2 bases, and 13 bases lay in between. This CDR3 is 13 amino acids long. CDR3 loop: CAFREDAYNEQFF. The CDR3 nucleotides read TGTGCCTTTAGGGAGGACGCCTACAATGAGCAGTTCTTC.